Each of the 2 T cell receptor beta chains below was sequenced from the same sample in a study of blood T cell repertoires in COVID-19. This table comes from immunoSEQ multiplex PCR, and its TCRdb copy is limited to in-frame clones, with some not included. This sample yields 150,000 to 200,000 clones, of which around 85% are seen a single time; 11% belongs to the top ten. Sequencing used peripheral blood. These receptors were obtained from a man aged 55-75 years with active or convalescent COVID-19.

CDR3 residues: CASSNWGQEARDTIYF. In DNA, the CDR3 is TGTGCCAGCAGCAATTGGGGACAGGAGGCCAGAGACACCATATATTTT. The chain links TRBV21-1 to TRBJ1-3; the table assigns TRBD1, which was not confirmed against the DNA. TRBV21-1 is listed as a pseudogene. The CDR3 loop spans 16 amino acids.

The V gene is TRBV5-5, the J gene TRBJ1-2; the match to TRBD1 covers 9 bases. V was clipped by 0 bases and J by 7 bases; unmatched bases: 7. CDR1 is SGHKS, CDR2 YYEKEE, per germline (reference sequence). The CDR3 spans 15 residues. The CDR3 loop reads CASSLDGTGLFGYTF. CDR3 in DNA: TGTGCCAGCAGCTTGGACGGGACAGGGTTATTTGGCTACACCTTC.